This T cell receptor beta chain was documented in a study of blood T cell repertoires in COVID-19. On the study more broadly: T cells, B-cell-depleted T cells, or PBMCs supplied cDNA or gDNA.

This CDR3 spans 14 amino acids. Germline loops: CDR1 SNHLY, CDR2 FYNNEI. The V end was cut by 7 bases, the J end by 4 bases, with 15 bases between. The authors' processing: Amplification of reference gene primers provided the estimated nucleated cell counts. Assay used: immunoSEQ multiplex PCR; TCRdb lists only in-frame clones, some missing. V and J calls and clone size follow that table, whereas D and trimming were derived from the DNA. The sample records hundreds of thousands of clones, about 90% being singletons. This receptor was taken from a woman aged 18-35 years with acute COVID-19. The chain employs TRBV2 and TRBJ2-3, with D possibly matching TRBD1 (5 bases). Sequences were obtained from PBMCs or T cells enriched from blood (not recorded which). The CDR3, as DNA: TGTGCCAGCACCCCAACGATGGGGCCAGATACGCAGTATTTT. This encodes CASTPTMGPDTQYF.